This T cell receptor beta chain was observed in a study of blood T cell repertoires in COVID-19. Across the study: T cells, B-cell-depleted T cells, or PBMCs supplied cDNA or gDNA.

Some clones are missing from TCRdb's copy, which holds only in-frame ones; the method was immunoSEQ multiplex PCR. The table includes 350,000 to 400,000 clones, roughly 90% detected once. The germline V gene has CDR1 SNHLY and CDR2 FYNNEI. The CDR3 consists of 14 residues. The junction had 9 bases not matched to a gene; V was cut back by 8 bases and J by 5 bases. The receptor was derived from a woman in her 30s with acute COVID-19. The source material was PBMCs or T cells enriched from blood (not recorded which). V is TRBV2 and J is TRBJ2-3, with 8 bases fitting TRBD2. CDR3 loop: CASLQAGVIDTQYF. The CDR3 DNA reads TGTGCCAGCTTACAAGCGGGGGTTATAGATACGCAGTATTTT.